This TCR beta chain was captured by sequencing in a study of blood T cell repertoires in COVID-19. Overall study: Researchers got acute and convalescent COVID-19 samples from the United States, Italy and Spain.

CDR1 MNHEY and CDR2 SVGAGI come from the germline V gene. With 6 bases clipped from V and 9 bases from J, the junction kept 7 bases outside the gene matches. The CDR3 loop spans 12 amino acids. Authors' processing steps: Estimates of nucleated cell counts were drawn from the amplification of reference gene primers. Sequencing was performed with immunoSEQ multiplex PCR; in TCRdb, only in-frame clones are kept and a portion is missing. The V and J calls and clone size are taken from that table; D and trimming were inferred from the DNA. The sample shows over 110,000 clones, 70% to 90% of them seen only once.

The sequencing input was peripheral blood. This TCR was sampled from a human donor in a cohort sampled during active COVID-19. This chain uses TRBV6-5 with TRBJ1-2, with 7 positions matching TRBD1. The CDR3 bases are TGTGCCAGCAGGGGGACAGTGTGGTGCTACACCTTC. Translation gives CASRGTVWCYTF.